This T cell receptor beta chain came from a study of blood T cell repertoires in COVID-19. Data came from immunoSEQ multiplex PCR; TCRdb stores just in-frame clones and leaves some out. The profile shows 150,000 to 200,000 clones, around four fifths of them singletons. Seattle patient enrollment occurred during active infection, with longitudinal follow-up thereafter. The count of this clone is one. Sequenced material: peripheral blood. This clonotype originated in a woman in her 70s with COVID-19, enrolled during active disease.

The CDR3 coding sequence is TGTGCCACCTCCGGGACAGGGGGCGCGGTTTTGGGTTCACCCCTCCACTTT. The encoded protein is CATSGTGGAVLGSPLHF. V usage is TRBV10-3 and J usage is TRBJ1-6; TRBD1 aligns across 12 bases. The length of the CDR3 is 17 residues. Unmatched junction bases numbered 16, after V lost 10 bases and J lost 9 bases. Germline loops: CDR1 ENHRY, CDR2 SYGVKD.